The 26 T cell receptor beta chains reported below all come from one sample, sequenced in a study of cytomegalovirus exposure and HLA in healthy donors. PCR employed 60 Vbeta and 13 Jbeta primers. Produced via immunoSEQ multiplex PCR; TCRdb's table is partial and in-frame only. In total, the table holds roughly 88,000 clones. The sequencing sample was made of PBMCs. These receptors all stem from a man aged 50 to 60 in good health and CMV-seropositive.

This chain links TRBV19 with TRBJ2-2, with 7 bases aligning to TRBD2. CDR3 length: 15 residues. V gave up 4 bases and J gave up 2 bases; unmatched junction bases: 4. Germline CDR1 LNHDA, CDR2 SQIVND (reference sequence). The CDR3 protein is CASSTGTINTGELFF. CDR3 bases: TGTGCCAGTAGTACCGGGACTATTAACACCGGGGAGCTGTTTTTT.

The genes are TRBV19 and TRBJ1-5; 10 bases are shared with TRBD1. In germline, CDR1 is LNHDA, CDR2 SQIVND (reference sequence). V was pared by 4 bases and J by 1 base, with 10 bases of the junction left unmatched. The CDR3 covers 18 residues. The CDR3 DNA reads as TGTGCCAGTAGTACACCGGGACAGGGGACTTGGAGCAATCAGCCCCAGCATTTT. It yields the protein CASSTPGQGTWSNQPQHF.

The rearrangement joins TRBV4-2 to TRBJ2-5; 7 bases are a match to TRBD1. CDR3 length: 15 amino acids. Germline V CDR1 and CDR2: LGHNA, YNFKEQ. V lost 5 bases to trimming and J lost 2 bases; unmatched junction nucleotides: 8. CDR3 region: CASSAPDRLQETQYF. CDR3 sequence (DNA): TGTGCCAGCAGCGCACCGGACAGGCTACAAGAGACCCAGTACTTC.

V is TRBV29-1 and J is TRBJ1-5; possible D gene TRBD1, 5 bases. The germline V and J ends were trimmed by 7 bases and 1 base, with 14 bases remaining between them. This CDR3 is built from 14 residues. CDR1 SQVTM and CDR2 ANQGSEA come from the germline V gene. The CDR3 loop is CSAQTGASNQPQHF. Here the CDR3 DNA reads TGCAGCGCTCAAACAGGAGCAAGCAATCAGCCCCAGCATTTT.

The chain employs TRBV11-3 and TRBJ1-1; a weak D match, TRBD1 (6 bases). The V end was cut by 3 bases, the J end by 3 bases, with 20 bases between. This CDR3 contains 17 residues. Germline V gene data show CDR1 as SGHNT and CDR2 as YENEEA. The CDR3 here is CASSFLRTGPLDTEAFF. Written as DNA, the CDR3 is TGTGCCAGCAGCTTTCTGCGCACAGGGCCGTTGGACACTGAAGCTTTCTTT.

This chain joins TRBV5-4 and TRBJ2-5; 12 bases agree with TRBD2. Unmatched junction bases numbered 3, after V lost 2 bases and J lost 4 bases. This CDR3 is 15 amino acids long. Germline CDR1 is SGHNT and CDR2 is YYREEE (reference sequence). The CDR3 coding sequence is TGTGCCAGCAGCTTACTAGCGGGAGGCCCAGAGACCCAGTACTTC. Translating it yields CASSLLAGGPETQYF. Using reference TRBV5-4 and TRBJ2-5 for the parts outside the CDR3, the full variable domain is ETGVTQSPTHLIKTRGQQVTLRCSSQSGHNTVSWYQQALGQGPQFIFQYYREEENGRGNFPPRFSGLQFPNYSSELNVNALELDDSALYLCASSLLAGGPETQYFGPGTRLLVL.

The genes are TRBV7-2 and TRBJ2-5; 7 bases fit TRBD2. The V segment lost 3 bases and the J segment 7 bases; nucleotides outside the gene matches: 14. The V gene's germline CDR1 is SGHTA and CDR2 FQGNSA. This CDR3 is 16 amino acids long. The CDR3 reads CASSFGGSGALGTQYF. Written as DNA, the CDR3 is TGTGCCAGCAGCTTCGGGGGGAGCGGGGCCCTCGGGACCCAGTACTTC.

This chain connects TRBV30 to TRBJ2-7; tentatively, D is TRBD2 (5 bases). The ends were cut back, 0 bases at V and 7 bases at J, with 16 bases in the middle. Looked up from germline, CDR1 is GTSNPN and CDR2 is SVGIG (reference sequence). The CDR3 contains 14 residues. The CDR3, as DNA: TGTGCCTGGAGTGTCGGCGGGTCCGTTGTGGAGCAGTACTTC. This encodes CAWSVGGSVVEQYF.

This sequence joins TRBV6-5 and TRBJ2-7; 9 bases fit TRBD2. Trimming removed 8 bases from V and 6 bases from J; junction bases left unmatched: 5. The germline CDR1 and CDR2 sequences are MNHEY and SVGAGI. The CDR3 contains 12 residues. As DNA, the CDR3 is TGTGCCAGCGCGGGAGGGCCCGCCGAGCAGTACTTC. This translates into CASAGGPAEQYF.

This rearrangement joins TRBV19 to TRBJ2-7; 12 bases align to TRBD1. V lost 3 bases, J lost 3 bases, and 6 bases stayed unmatched. The CDR3 sequence is 16 residues long. Germline V gene data show CDR1 as LNHDA and CDR2 as SQIVND (reference sequence). CDR3 in DNA: TGTGCCAGTAGTATGGGGGGGACAGGGGGCCTCTACGAGCAGTACTTC. This translates into CASSMGGTGGLYEQYF.

V is TRBV9 and J is TRBJ1-1; unclear D gene. This CDR3 comprises 14 residues. Between the trimmed V and J ends, which lost 2 bases and 5 bases, there was a span of 13 bases. The V gene's germline CDR1 is SGDLS and CDR2 YYNGEE. The CDR3 loop reads CASSVRAERTEAFF. DNA for the CDR3: TGTGCCAGCAGCGTGCGGGCCGAGAGAACTGAAGCTTTCTTT.

The chain joins TRBV6-1 to TRBJ2-7; 10 bases line up with TRBD2. The CDR3 sequence is 15 residues long. The trim removed 6 bases at V and 1 base at J, leaving 6 bases unmatched. Germline loops: CDR1 MNHNS, CDR2 SASEGT. In DNA, the CDR3 is TGTGCCAGCAGCTCCGGACTAGCGGCATCCTACGAGCAGTACGTC. The encoded protein is CASSSGLAASYEQYV.

This chain links TRBV19 with TRBJ1-1; D gene ambiguous. CDR1 LNHDA and CDR2 SQIVND come from the germline V gene (reference sequence). V was cut by 3 bases and J by 1 base, with 12 bases left in between. This CDR3 spans 15 amino acids. CDR3 nucleotide sequence: TGTGCCAGTAGTATCGTAGAGGGTTGGAACACTGAAGCTTTCTTT. Translating it yields CASSIVEGWNTEAFF.

The chain couples TRBV7-9 to TRBJ2-5; TRBD1 matches at 8 bases. Germline-derived CDR1 and CDR2 are SEHNR and FQNEAQ (reference sequence). This CDR3 contains 14 residues. V lost 3 bases to trimming and J lost 1 base; unmatched junction nucleotides: 1. The CDR3 DNA follows: TGTGCCAGCAGCTTGGACAGGGTCCAAGAGACCCAGTACTTC. It translates to CASSLDRVQETQYF.

The chain uses TRBV9 and TRBJ2-6, with a possible D match to TRBD1 (7 bases). The CDR3 is made up of 17 amino acids. CDR1 and CDR2 (germline): SGDLS, YYNGEE. V was trimmed by 4 bases and J by 0 bases, leaving 14 bases between them. CDR3 protein: CASSFPGGLSGANVLTF. In DNA, the CDR3 is TGTGCCAGCAGCTTCCCAGGGGGGCTCTCTGGGGCCAACGTCCTGACTTTC.

The V gene is TRBV29-1, the J gene TRBJ1-1, with TRBD1 as a possible D gene (6 bases). Trimming cost V 4 bases and J 1 base, with 10 bases left between them. Germline-derived CDR1 and CDR2 are SQVTM and ANQGSEA. This CDR3 region has 13 residues. The CDR3 DNA follows: TGCAGCGTTGGCACAGGGTCGAACACTGAAGCTTTCTTT. This encodes CSVGTGSNTEAFF.

This chain connects TRBV27 to TRBJ2-1; 11 bases align to TRBD2. Losses at the gene ends were 3 bases for V and 12 bases for J; bases not matched to a gene: 7. This CDR3 has 14 amino acids. From germline, CDR1 is MNHEY and CDR2 SMNVEV (reference sequence). The CDR3 sequence: CASSFSLAGGGQFF. The DNA of the CDR3 is TGTGCCAGCAGTTTCAGTCTAGCGGGAGGAGGGCAGTTCTTC.

The chain has TRBV5-4 and TRBJ1-2; 8 nucleotides line up with TRBD1. Unmatched junction bases numbered 10, after V lost 4 bases and J lost 8 bases. Germline loops: CDR1 SGHNT, CDR2 YYREEE (reference sequence). The CDR3 has 14 amino acids. The CDR3 is CASSPGQGLWGYTF. DNA for the CDR3: TGTGCCAGCAGCCCAGGACAGGGTCTATGGGGCTACACCTTC. Complete variable domain (other parts from reference TRBV5-4 and TRBJ1-2): ETGVTQSPTHLIKTRGQQVTLRCSSQSGHNTVSWYQQALGQGPQFIFQYYREEENGRGNFPPRFSGLQFPNYSSELNVNALELDDSALYLCASSPGQGLWGYTFGSGTRLTVV.

The chain combines TRBV19 with TRBJ1-1; D gene ambiguous. The V gene's germline CDR1 is LNHDA and CDR2 SQIVND (reference sequence). Trimming took off 5 bases at V and 0 bases at J, with 10 bases between the two ends. CDR3 length: 14 residues. The DNA for the CDR3 is TGTGCCAGTAGTGTCTTGTCAGTGAACACTGAAGCTTTCTTT. It translates to CASSVLSVNTEAFF.

This chain connects TRBV6-1 to TRBJ2-7, with 7 bases lining up with TRBD1. Germline V CDR1 and CDR2: MNHNS, SASEGT. The CDR3 has 15 amino acids. V gave up 3 bases and J gave up 2 bases; unmatched junction bases: 7. The CDR3 nucleotides are TGTGCCAGCAGTGAGACACAGGGGTGGGCCTACGAGCAGTACTTC. Translating gives CASSETQGWAYEQYF.

The V and J genes are TRBV7-2 and TRBJ1-2; TRBD1 agrees at 7 bases. The CDR3 is 14 residues long. Germline CDR1 SGHTA, CDR2 FQGNSA. V lost 3 bases and J lost 6; bases outside the gene matches: 7. The CDR3: CASSLWDSQHGYTF. CDR3 bases: TGTGCCAGCAGCTTGTGGGACAGCCAGCATGGCTACACCTTC.

This sequence joins TRBV18 and TRBJ1-1; tentatively, D is TRBD1 (5 bases). The CDR3 is made up of 16 amino acids. Looked up from germline, CDR1 is KGHSH and CDR2 is LQKENI. V was shortened by 1 base and J by 0 bases, with 12 bases between the two germline ends. The CDR3 reads CASSPQDNSLNTEAFF. The CDR3 DNA is TGTGCCAGCTCACCACAGGACAACTCTTTGAACACTGAAGCTTTCTTT.

This chain uses TRBV27 with TRBJ2-7; D perhaps matches TRBD2 (5 bases). Germline V gene sequence: CDR1 MNHEY, CDR2 SMNVEV (reference sequence). V shed 5 bases and J shed 3 bases, with 14 bases lying between them. This CDR3 has 14 residues. The CDR3 bases are TGTGCCAGCAGTCCACAGCGGAGCCACTACGAGCAGTACTTC. It translates to CASSPQRSHYEQYF.

The chain joins TRBV7-8 to TRBJ2-7; D unresolved. CDR3 size: 14 residues. Per germline, CDR1 SGHVS and CDR2 FQNEAQ. V was cut by 4 bases and J by 0 bases, with 10 bases left in between. The CDR3 here is CASSSRIRSYEQYF. CDR3 nucleotides: TGTGCCAGCAGCTCCAGGATCCGCTCCTACGAGCAGTACTTC.

The CDR3 DNA reads TGTGCCTGGAGTGGGGGGGGCGCTGGGGCCAACGTCCTGACTTTC. Its translation is CAWSGGGAGANVLTF. The V gene is TRBV30, the J gene TRBJ2-6, with a possible D match to TRBD2 (7 bases). The germline V gene encodes CDR1 GTSNPN and CDR2 SVGIG (reference sequence). V was trimmed by 1 base and J by 2 bases, leaving 9 bases between them. The CDR3 has 15 amino acids.

CDR3: CASSKGGGEPSYNEQFF. CDR3 in DNA: TGTGCCAGCAGCAAAGGTGGGGGGGAGCCGTCCTACAATGAGCAGTTCTTC. This rearrangement joins TRBV7-9 to TRBJ2-1, with 7 bases lining up with TRBD2. This CDR3 spans 17 amino acids. The ends lost 5 bases at V and 1 base at J; junction bases unmatched: 11. Germline V gene data show CDR1 as SEHNR and CDR2 as FQNEAQ (reference sequence).